Below, one T cell receptor (beta chain) is given with its context. Its antigen is as yet unknown. The V gene end was trimmed by 2 bases and the J gene end by 5 bases; junction bases not matched to a gene: 3. Germline V CDR1 and CDR2: MNHEY, SMNVEV (reference sequence). The CDR3 spans 15 residues. This specimen belongs to a study of T cell repertoires in cytomegalovirus infection. Study-wide context: Public TCR beta signatures were indicative of both CMV infection and a matching HLA type.

From the reads, TCRdb called clonotypes with MiXCR, one entry per CDR3 protein. Here the sample spans around 710,000 distinct CDR3 sequences, approximately 32% being singletons. The sequence was obtained from a human donor in good health (CMV status not recorded). Some clones in this sample may be carry-over from other donors' samples. The sample consisted of cultured CD8+ T cells from PBMCs, taken from culture after CMV antigen stimulation. The chain joins TRBV27 to TRBJ2-4; 10 positions agree with TRBD2. CDR3 nucleotide sequence: TGTGCCAGCAGTTTAATAGCGGGGGGTGAAAACATTCAGTACTTC. Translating it yields CASSLIAGGENIQYF.